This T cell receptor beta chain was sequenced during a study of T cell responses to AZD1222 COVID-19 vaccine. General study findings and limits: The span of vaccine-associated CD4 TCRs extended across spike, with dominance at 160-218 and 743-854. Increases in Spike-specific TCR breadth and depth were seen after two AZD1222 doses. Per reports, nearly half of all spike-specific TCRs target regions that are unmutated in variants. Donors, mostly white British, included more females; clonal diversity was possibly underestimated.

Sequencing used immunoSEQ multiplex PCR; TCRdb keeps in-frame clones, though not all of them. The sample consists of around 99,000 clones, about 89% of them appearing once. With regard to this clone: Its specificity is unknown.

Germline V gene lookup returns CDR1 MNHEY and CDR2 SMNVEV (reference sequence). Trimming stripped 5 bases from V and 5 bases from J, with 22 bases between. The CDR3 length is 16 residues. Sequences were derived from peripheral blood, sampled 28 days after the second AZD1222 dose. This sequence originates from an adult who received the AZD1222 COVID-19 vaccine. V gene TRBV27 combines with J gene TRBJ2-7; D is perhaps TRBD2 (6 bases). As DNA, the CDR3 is TGTGCCAGCAGTCTACTCCGGGAGCAGAGGCTCGACGAGCAGTACTTC. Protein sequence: CASSLLREQRLDEQYF.